This is a list of T cell receptor beta chains from one sample in a study of blood T cell repertoires in COVID-19. Assay: immunoSEQ multiplex PCR; the TCRdb copy retains only in-frame clones and omits some. The data show under 200,000 clones, roughly 78% seen once. The sequencing input was peripheral blood. The receptors here all came from a woman in her sixties with COVID-19, enrolled during active disease. Both conserved end residues are part of each CDR3. The D gene is left open where the match is weak. Size is omitted from some rows. Given values are once, few, many or a class for expanded clones.

j_call | clone_size | v_call | d_call | cdr3_nt | cdr3_aa
TRBJ2-7 | few | TRBV5-4 | NA | TGTGCCAGCAGCGTGCGCGGAAGCTCCTACGAGCAGTACTTC | CASSVRGSSYEQYF
TRBJ1-3 | NA | TRBV28 | NA | TGTGCCAGCAGTCCACCGGGAGGGGCGTACACCATATATTTT | CASSPPGGAYTIYF
TRBJ2-1 | NA | TRBV4-3 | TRBD2 | TGCGCCAGCAGCCAAGACAGTTTTACTAGCGGGGTTATAAATGAGCAGTTCTTC | CASSQDSFTSGVINEQFF
TRBJ2-5 | NA | TRBV5-1 | NA | TGCGCCAGCAGCTTGTCAAGGGGGCAAGAGACCCAGTACTTC | CASSLSRGQETQYF
TRBJ2-7 | NA | TRBV7-8 | TRBD2 | TGTGCCAGCAGCCGTAGCGGGAGGACTTACGAGCAGTACTTC | CASSRSGRTYEQYF
TRBJ2-7 | NA | TRBV6-5 | TRBD1 | TGTGCCAGCAGTCTACAGGGGGCGGGGGAGCAGTACTTC | CASSLQGAGEQYF
TRBJ2-5 | NA | TRBV3-1/TRBV3-2 | TRBD1 | TGTGCCAGCAGCCAAGACACCGGACAGGCCCGTCTAGAGACCCAGTACTTC | CASSQDTGQARLETQYF
TRBJ2-2 | few | TRBV11-3 | TRBD2 | TGTGCCAGCAGCGCCCGCCAGCGGGGGGGCCCCGGGGAGCTGTTTTTT | CASSARQRGGPGELFF
TRBJ1-6 | NA | TRBV2 | NA | TGTGCCAGCGGGCAGGGGCTATCACCCCTCCACTTT | CASGQGLSPLHF
TRBJ1-1 | once | TRBV19 | NA | TGTGCCAGTAGTGCGATCCGGGGGGTATCATTAGCTTTCTTT | CASSAIRGVSLAFF
TRBJ2-7 | NA | TRBV2 | TRBD1 | TGTGCCAGCAGTCGGACAGGAATGGTCGGCGAGCAGTACTTC | CASSRTGMVGEQYF
TRBJ1-5 | NA | TRBV28 | NA | TGTGCCAGCCGGGGAAACAGAATAATAGGGCAGCCCCAGCATTTT | CASRGNRIIGQPQHF